A selection of T cell receptor beta chains follows, all from one sample in a study of cytomegalovirus exposure and HLA in healthy donors. Libraries were prepared by immunoSEQ multiplex PCR; TCRdb keeps only in-frame clonotypes and omits some of them. The data hold about 150,000 clones, with about 10% observed a single time. Sequences were obtained from PBMCs. The receptors here all came from a woman between 35 and 50 years old in good health and CMV-seropositive. Both conserved end residues are part of each CDR3. Fields, in order: V gene, CDR3 length, clone size, D gene, J gene, CDR3 DNA, CDR3 protein. A D gene is named only where the DNA matches it firmly. Only part of the rows carry a size: once, few, many, or a class if the clone is expanded.

V gene: TRBV29-1; CDR3 length: 13; clone size: few; D gene: .; J gene: TRBJ2-7; CDR3 DNA: TGCAGCGTTCTACCGACAGGATTATACGAGCAGTACTTC; CDR3 protein: CSVLPTGLYEQYF
V gene: TRBV7-9; CDR3 length: 15; clone size: .; D gene: TRBD1; J gene: TRBJ1-4; CDR3 DNA: TGTGCCAGCAGCATCACAGGGGGCACTAATGAAAAACTGTTTTTT; CDR3 protein: CASSITGGTNEKLFF
V gene: TRBV6-1; CDR3 length: 18; clone size: few; D gene: TRBD1; J gene: TRBJ2-2; CDR3 DNA: TGTGCCAGCAGTGTCCTACAAGGACAGGGGGGGAACACCGGGGAGCTGTTTTTT; CDR3 protein: CASSVLQGQGGNTGELFF
V gene: TRBV4-3; CDR3 length: 14; clone size: .; D gene: TRBD1; J gene: TRBJ1-2; CDR3 DNA: TGCGCCAGCAGCCAAGAGGACAGGGCCTATGGCTACACCTTC; CDR3 protein: CASSQEDRAYGYTF
V gene: TRBV2; CDR3 length: 12; clone size: .; D gene: .; J gene: TRBJ1-2; CDR3 DNA: TGTGCCAGCCGCGGGTGGGGGCAAGGCTACACCTTC; CDR3 protein: CASRGWGQGYTF
V gene: TRBV9; CDR3 length: 15; clone size: few; D gene: TRBD2; J gene: TRBJ2-3; CDR3 DNA: TGTGCCAGCAGCGTAGTAGCGGGGGACGGAGATACGCAGTATTTT; CDR3 protein: CASSVVAGDGDTQYF
V gene: TRBV7-9; CDR3 length: 17; clone size: .; D gene: TRBD1; J gene: TRBJ1-1; CDR3 DNA: TGTGCCAGCAGCCCTATAACAGGGGAGGCGAAGAACACTGAAGCTTTCTTT; CDR3 protein: CASSPITGEAKNTEAFF
V gene: TRBV18; CDR3 length: 14; clone size: few; D gene: TRBD1; J gene: TRBJ2-7; CDR3 DNA: TGTGCCAGCTCACGCGAGGGACAGCCCTACGAGCAGTACTTC; CDR3 protein: CASSREGQPYEQYF
V gene: TRBV5-1; CDR3 length: 16; clone size: .; D gene: TRBD2; J gene: TRBJ2-7; CDR3 DNA: TGCGCCAGCAGCTTGGCAGCGGGGGTAAATCTCTACGAGCAGTACTTC; CDR3 protein: CASSLAAGVNLYEQYF
V gene: TRBV7-9; CDR3 length: 14; clone size: .; D gene: .; J gene: TRBJ2-1; CDR3 DNA: TGTGCCAGCAGCTCGCGACCGGGCGGGAATGAGCAGTTCTTC; CDR3 protein: CASSSRPGGNEQFF
V gene: TRBV25-1; CDR3 length: 14; clone size: .; D gene: TRBD1; J gene: TRBJ1-2; CDR3 DNA: TGTGCCAGCAGTACCCCGACAGGGAATGGCGGCTACACCTTC; CDR3 protein: CASSTPTGNGGYTF
V gene: TRBV7-2; CDR3 length: 16; clone size: .; D gene: .; J gene: TRBJ1-6; CDR3 DNA: TGTGCCAGCAGCCAGAATGGGGCAGAATATAATTCACCCCTCCACTTT; CDR3 protein: CASSQNGAEYNSPLHF
V gene: TRBV5-1; CDR3 length: 14; clone size: .; D gene: .; J gene: TRBJ2-7; CDR3 DNA: TGCGCCAGCAGCTTGGTCAGGGGTTCCTACGAGCAGTACTTC; CDR3 protein: CASSLVRGSYEQYF
V gene: TRBV5-1; CDR3 length: 17; clone size: .; D gene: TRBD1; J gene: TRBJ2-7; CDR3 DNA: TGCGCCAGCAGCTTGGCCGGTAGGGACAGGAGGTCCTACGAGCAGTACTTC; CDR3 protein: CASSLAGRDRRSYEQYF
V gene: TRBV14; CDR3 length: 13; clone size: .; D gene: .; J gene: TRBJ1-4; CDR3 DNA: TGTGCCAGCAGCCAAGGAGGGTGGGAAAAACTGTTTTTT; CDR3 protein: CASSQGGWEKLFF
V gene: TRBV7-2; CDR3 length: 16; clone size: few; D gene: .; J gene: TRBJ2-1; CDR3 DNA: TGTGCCAGCAGTTACTCGCGAGGATCCCCCTATGGTGAGCAGTTCTTC; CDR3 protein: CASSYSRGSPYGEQFF
V gene: TRBV27; CDR3 length: 15; clone size: .; D gene: TRBD1; J gene: TRBJ2-1; CDR3 DNA: TGTGCCAGCAGTTTAGACAGGGGATCCTACAATGAGCAGTTCTTC; CDR3 protein: CASSLDRGSYNEQFF
V gene: TRBV2; CDR3 length: 14; clone size: many; D gene: .; J gene: TRBJ1-4; CDR3 DNA: TGTGCCAGCAGAGAGCGGGAATCTAATGAAAAACTGTTTTTT; CDR3 protein: CASRERESNEKLFF
V gene: TRBV9; CDR3 length: 14; clone size: .; D gene: TRBD1; J gene: TRBJ1-1; CDR3 DNA: TGTGCCAGCAGCGCCTCGGGACAGGACACTGAAGCTTTCTTT; CDR3 protein: CASSASGQDTEAFF
V gene: TRBV6-5; CDR3 length: 15; clone size: .; D gene: TRBD1; J gene: TRBJ1-1; CDR3 DNA: TGTGCCAGCAGTTGGGGGACAGGGTCGAACACTGAAGCTTTCTTT; CDR3 protein: CASSWGTGSNTEAFF
V gene: TRBV5-5; CDR3 length: 15; clone size: few; D gene: .; J gene: TRBJ1-6; CDR3 DNA: TGTGCCAGCAGCTTGGCTCGGGGTCCAGAGGATCCCCTCCACTTT; CDR3 protein: CASSLARGPEDPLHF
V gene: TRBV7-9; CDR3 length: 16; clone size: few; D gene: TRBD1; J gene: TRBJ1-6; CDR3 DNA: TGTGCCAGCAGTCCCGGGACAGGGTCCTATAATTCACCCCTCCACTTT; CDR3 protein: CASSPGTGSYNSPLHF
V gene: TRBV19; CDR3 length: 17; clone size: .; D gene: .; J gene: TRBJ2-6; CDR3 DNA: TGTGCCAGTAGTGTTTGGGGAGCGCTCGCGGGGGCCAACGTCCTGACTTTC; CDR3 protein: CASSVWGALAGANVLTF
V gene: TRBV27; CDR3 length: 13; clone size: few; D gene: .; J gene: TRBJ1-1; CDR3 DNA: TGTGCCAGCAGTTTACAGGGGAAGACTGAAGCTTTCTTT; CDR3 protein: CASSLQGKTEAFF
V gene: TRBV29-1; CDR3 length: 14; clone size: .; D gene: .; J gene: TRBJ2-3; CDR3 DNA: TGCAGCGTTGAGCCGAAGGGGTCCACAGATACGCAGTATTTT; CDR3 protein: CSVEPKGSTDTQYF
V gene: TRBV5-1; CDR3 length: 13; clone size: few; D gene: TRBD1; J gene: TRBJ2-7; CDR3 DNA: TGCGCCAGCAGGTCGGGACAGTTCTACGAGCAGTACTTC; CDR3 protein: CASRSGQFYEQYF
V gene: TRBV11-2; CDR3 length: 15; clone size: .; D gene: TRBD1; J gene: TRBJ1-4; CDR3 DNA: TGTGCCAGCAGCCCCGGGACAGGGAGGGGTGAAAAGCTGTTTTTT; CDR3 protein: CASSPGTGRGEKLFF
V gene: TRBV5-8; CDR3 length: 14; clone size: few; D gene: .; J gene: TRBJ1-6; CDR3 DNA: TGTGCCAGCAGCTTGAGGGGAGGGACTTCACCCCTCCACTTT; CDR3 protein: CASSLRGGTSPLHF
V gene: TRBV11-3; CDR3 length: 14; clone size: few; D gene: .; J gene: TRBJ2-5; CDR3 DNA: TGTGCCAGCAGCCGCGACGGGTCAGGGGAGACCCAGTACTTC; CDR3 protein: CASSRDGSGETQYF
V gene: TRBV27; CDR3 length: 17; clone size: few; D gene: TRBD1; J gene: TRBJ1-4; CDR3 DNA: TGTGCCAGCAGTGGAAGTCCGCCGGGACAGGGGGACGAAAAACTGTTTTTT; CDR3 protein: CASSGSPPGQGDEKLFF
V gene: TRBV10-2; CDR3 length: 16; clone size: .; D gene: TRBD2; J gene: TRBJ2-5; CDR3 DNA: TGCGCCAGCAGTGAGCGGAGCGGGGTGGGGCTAGAGACCCAGTACTTC; CDR3 protein: CASSERSGVGLETQYF
V gene: TRBV9; CDR3 length: 14; clone size: .; D gene: .; J gene: TRBJ2-2; CDR3 DNA: TGTGCCAGCAGCAACACAGGGAACACCGGGGAGCTGTTTTTT; CDR3 protein: CASSNTGNTGELFF